This record concerns one T cell receptor beta chain sequence. V was clipped by 3 bases and J by 0 bases, with 17 bases between them. Germline loops: CDR1 SGDLS, CDR2 YYNGEE. The CDR3 consists of 17 residues. The assay was immunoSEQ multiplex PCR, and TCRdb's table has in-frame clones only and misses some. The top ten hold over 2% of the sample, which has 50,000 to 80,000 clones, roughly 80% seen once. Sampling times: baseline, cycle 4 day 1, cycle 7 day 1. The data belong to a study of OX40 agonist ivuxolimab in advanced cancers. This receptor was obtained from an adult with an advanced solid tumor such as melanoma, head and neck, liver or kidney cancer. J is TRBJ2-3 and V is TRBV9; D is perhaps TRBD2 (6 bases). The specimen was CD4+ or CD8+ T cells sorted from blood, collected in a trial of the OX40 agonist ivuxolimab. The CDR3 nucleotides are TGTGCCAGCAGCGCCTGGGGTGCGCGGGGCAGCACAGATACGCAGTATTTT. Protein product: CASSAWGARGSTDTQYF.